Listed here is a single T cell receptor beta chain. This receptor's antigen is unknown. Base qualities are not provided; no much larger clone lies one nucleotide away. This sample was included in a study of blood T cell repertoires in COVID-19 (dated by TCRdb to 2018 to 2021). Regarding the study in general: The collaborator samples originated in the United States, Italy and Spain and spanned the acute and convalescent phases of COVID-19. The prospective study material was composed of cDNA or gDNA derived from T cells, B-cell-depleted T cells, or PBMCs. The dataset comprised deeply sampled blood TCRbeta repertoires from subjects exposed to, actively infected with, or recovered from COVID-19. The repertoires were made available in a free public database intended to serve as a resource for research on the immune response to SARS-CoV-2. Samples were obtained from the ongoing ImmuneRACE study (first 160 participants) and from about 1,300 subjects provided by 6 global collaborators. The sample metadata nearly always contained a de-identified subject ID, COVID-19 status, age in years and sex. Where available, HLA class I and class II types were obtained from metadata supplied by the sample provider rather than from assay-based typing. Points the paper makes about the study in general: Clinical and demographic metadata were provided uncurated, with the amount varying by source and participant.

The immunoSEQ Assay, a bias-controlled multiplex PCR, was used to amplify TCRbeta CDR3 regions from genomic DNA. Regarding the original processing steps: Within the assay, amplification of reference gene primers was used to estimate how many nucleated cells each sample contained. To quantify the absolute abundance of each unique TCRbeta CDR3 rearrangement, sequence reads were collapsed and filtered. For each sample, productive Simpson clonality was calculated as the square root of Simpson's diversity index over productive rearrangements. TCRdb provides this immuneACCESS table in a form limited to in-frame rearrangements. Some clones are lacking; in checked studies, under half of them reflect an unresolved V gene, and why the rest are absent is not known. That table furnishes V, J and clone size, whereas the DNA furnished D and trimming. This sample lists approximately 490,000 clones; 75% to 90% were detected once. Roughly 8.5% of the sample comes from the top ten.

Enrolling through a virtual design, the prospective study's participants ranged in age from about 18 to 89 years and lived across roughly 23 United States geographic areas. In the prospective study, cohorts were assigned on the basis of participant-reported clinical history obtained from a screening survey and a study questionnaire. ImmuneRACE Cohort 3 recovered participants were defined by two consecutive negative NP/OP PCR tests, healthcare professional clearance, or symptom resolution. Each participant in the prospective study had whole blood, serum and a nasopharyngeal or oropharyngeal swab collected by mobile phlebotomists. Prospective study participants could optionally give additional blood draws and questionnaires over an approximately 2-month period. Prospective study blood samples were shipped either frozen or at room temperature before DNA extraction. The sequencing input was PBMCs or T cells enriched from blood (not recorded which). This sequence was found in a woman in her sixties or seventies who had recovered from COVID-19.

CDR3 region: CASGQGWETQYF. The DNA is as follows: TGTGCCAGCGGACAGGGGTGGGAGACCCAGTACTTC. The chain is encoded by TRBV27 joined to TRBJ2-5; 9 of the junction bases match TRBD1. Germline trimming amounts to 8 bases on V and 5 bases on J, with 3 as the count of junction bases outside the gene matches. Based on the germline V gene (reference sequence), the CDR1 and CDR2 sequences are MNHEY and SMNVEV. From cysteine to phenylalanine, the CDR3 is 12 amino acids long. The kept DNA is CDR3 alone, 36 bases in frame from the first base.